A single sample gave rise to the 27 T cell receptor beta chains below, sequenced in a study of early T cells in non-severe SARS-CoV-2 infection. TCRdb recomputed calls from the 5' RACE reads with MiXCR, one row per CDR3 protein. Of about 56,000 distinct CDR3 sequences in the sample, about 15% are singletons; the top ten hold 4.1%. Sequences were derived from whole blood, sampled at baseline. The source is an adult who was a healthcare worker with PCR-confirmed SARS-CoV-2 infection or an uninfected control (not recorded which).

At least ten counts were recorded for this clonotype. This rearrangement joins TRBV20-1 to TRBJ1-2; maybe TRBD1 (6 bases). Germline values: CDR1 DFQATT, CDR2 SNEGSKA (reference sequence). The CDR3 extends over 13 amino acids. V lost 4 bases and J lost 6, with 15 bases in between. The CDR3 is CSANLQGQNGYTF. The CDR3 region has the DNA TGCAGTGCTAACCTCCAGGGGCAAAATGGCTACACCTTC.

The rearrangement uses TRBV4-1 and TRBJ2-1, with D perhaps TRBD1 (6 bases). The CDR3 runs to 15 residues. V lost 1 base and J 0 bases, leaving 7 bases between the germline ends. Germline assignment: CDR1 MGHRA and CDR2 YSYEKL. The DNA of the CDR3 is TGCGCCAGCAGCCAAGGACAGGTCTCCTACAATGAGCAGTTCTTC. Translating it yields CASSQGQVSYNEQFF.

This clonotype was seen only a few times. The chain couples TRBV14 to TRBJ1-2, with no clear D. Trimming stripped 7 bases from V and 1 base from J, with 13 bases between. The CDR3 has 14 amino acids. Germline-derived CDR1 and CDR2 are SGHDN and FVKESK. The CDR3 DNA reads TGTGCCAGCACAATACCCATGTGTAACTATGGCTACACCTTC. Amino acids: CASTIPMCNYGYTF.

This clonotype was counted only a few times. The V gene is TRBV7-6, the J gene TRBJ2-5; tentatively, D is TRBD1 (6 bases). Trimming cost V 1 base and J 1 base, with 7 bases left between them. The CDR3 is 14 amino acids. Germline CDR1 and CDR2: SGHVS and FNYEAQ. The CDR3 DNA is TGTGCCAGCAGCTTAGTGGACAGCCAAGAGACCCAGTACTTC. It specifies CASSLVDSQETQYF.

The chain links TRBV3-1 to TRBJ1-5; no reliable D call. This CDR3 is 13 amino acids long. Germline CDR1 reads LGHDT; CDR2 reads YNNKEL (reference sequence). V lost 1 base and J lost 3, with 4 bases in between. CDR3 loop: CASSQGNNQPQHF. The CDR3 coding sequence is TGTGCCAGCAGCCAAGGTAACAATCAGCCCCAGCATTTT.

The chain is built from TRBV6-1 and TRBJ2-7, with 11 bases matching TRBD2. The CDR3 covers 15 residues. The germline gives CDR1 MNHNS, CDR2 SASEGT. V dropped 6 bases and J dropped 1; count of bases not matched to a gene: 5. CDR3 sequence (DNA): TGTGCCAGCAGACCTACTAGCGGGGGATCCTACGAGCAGTACTTC. Translated, it gives CASRPTSGGSYEQYF.

The V call is TRBV7-2, the J call TRBJ2-1, with 7 bases that match TRBD2. V lost 5 bases to trimming and J lost 3 bases; unmatched junction nucleotides: 10. This CDR3 region has 16 residues. Germline V lookup: CDR1 SGHTA, CDR2 FQGNSA. The CDR3 loop is CASSPRRLAGYNEQFF. The CDR3 region has the DNA TGTGCCAGCAGCCCCCGCCGCTTAGCGGGCTACAATGAGCAGTTCTTC.

In its sample, this clonotype was seen many times. The rearrangement joins TRBV19 to TRBJ2-4; weak D call: TRBD2 (5 bases). Germline CDR1 and CDR2: LNHDA and SQIVND (reference sequence). V was pared by 9 bases and J by 7 bases, with 13 bases between. There are 12 residues in the CDR3. CDR3 sequence (DNA): TGTGCCAGCAGTCCGGGGATGAACATTCAGTACTTC. Its protein product is CASSPGMNIQYF.

This clonotype occurred a few times. The V call is TRBV7-3, the J call TRBJ2-5; D unresolved. The V end was cut by 5 bases, the J end by 5 bases, with 18 bases between. Germline lookup yields CDR1 SGHTA and CDR2 FQGTGA. The CDR3 contains 15 residues. CDR3 in amino acids: CASSPLGLAGETQYF. The DNA for the CDR3 is TGTGCCAGCAGCCCCCTGGGGTTAGCTGGGGAGACCCAGTACTTC.

This clonotype was counted between two and nine times. The chain carries TRBV6-6 and TRBJ2-2; TRBD1 might be the D (6 bases). Per the germline V gene, CDR1 is MNHNY and CDR2 is SVGAGI (reference sequence). The CDR3 has 14 amino acids. V was pared by 8 bases and J by 0 bases, with 10 bases between. The chain's CDR3 is CASSPGANTGELFF. CDR3 sequence (DNA): TGTGCCAGCTCGCCAGGGGCGAACACCGGGGAGCTGTTTTTT.

This chain uses TRBV28 with TRBJ2-4; 15 nucleotides align to TRBD2. V lost 5 bases to trimming and J lost 8 bases; unmatched junction nucleotides: 4. Germline values: CDR1 MDHEN, CDR2 SYDVKM. There are 15 residues in the CDR3. DNA of the CDR3: TGTGCCAGCAGTCCCGGGACTAGCGGGGGGCACATTCAGTACTTC. Amino acids: CASSPGTSGGHIQYF. The complete variable domain, with remaining parts taken from reference TRBV28 and TRBJ2-4, reads DVKVTQSSRYLVKRTGEKVFLECVQDMDHENMFWYRQDPGLGLRLIYFSYDVKMKEKGDIPEGYSVSREKKERFSLILESASTNQTSMYLCASSPGTSGGHIQYFGAGTRLSVL.

This chain uses TRBV20-1 with TRBJ2-3, with D perhaps assigned TRBD1 or TRBD2 (6 bases each). The V gene's germline CDR1 is DFQATT and CDR2 SNEGSKA (reference sequence). Trimming shortened V by 1 base and J by 5 bases, and 10 bases separated the two germline ends. The CDR3 contains 13 residues. In DNA, the CDR3 is TGCAGTGCTAGAGGACTAGGGGGAGATACGCAGTATTTT. Protein: CSARGLGGDTQYF.

This clonotype was found a few times. V and J are TRBV5-1 and TRBJ2-5, with D possibly being TRBD1 (5 bases). In germline, CDR1 is SGHRS, CDR2 YFSETQ. This CDR3 region has 15 residues. V was trimmed by 0 bases and J by 5 bases, leaving 14 bases between them. The CDR3 nucleotides read TGCGCCAGCAGCTTGGGACAGTTTATAGGGGAGACCCAGTACTTC. Encoded protein: CASSLGQFIGETQYF. Drawing the rest from reference TRBV5-1 and TRBJ2-5, the complete variable domain is KAGVTQTPRYLIKTRGQQVTLSCSPISGHRSVSWYQQTPGQGLQFLFEYFSETQRNKGNFPGRFSGRQFSNSRSEMNVSTLELGDSALYLCASSLGQFIGETQYFGPGTRLLVL.

The sample holds a few counts of this clonotype. This chain links TRBV20-1 with TRBJ1-2, with a possible D match to TRBD1 (5 bases). V was clipped by 3 bases and J by 5 bases, with 13 bases between them. This CDR3 is 13 amino acids long. Germline-derived CDR1 and CDR2 are DFQATT and SNEGSKA (reference sequence). CDR3 coding DNA: TGCAGTGCTAGGCGACAGCAAACATATGGCTACACCTTC. Its translation: CSARRQQTYGYTF.

This chain uses TRBV11-2 with TRBJ2-1; D gene uncertain. The germline CDR1 and CDR2 sequences are SGHAT and FQNNGV. This CDR3 is built from 12 residues. Trimming pared 0 bases from V and 6 bases from J, leaving 3 bases between. CDR3 protein: CASSLDRNEQFF. The CDR3 DNA reads as TGTGCCAGCAGCTTAGACCGCAATGAGCAGTTCTTC. The full variable domain, completed using reference TRBV11-2 and TRBJ2-1, is EAGVAQSPRYKIIEKRQSVAFWCNPISGHATLYWYQQILGQGPKLLIQFQNNGVVDDSQLPKDRFSAERLKGVDSTLKIQPAKLEDSAVYLCASSLDRNEQFFGPGTRLTVL.

This clonotype was observed a handful of times. V gene TRBV27 combines with J gene TRBJ2-2; D may be TRBD2 (7 bases). Germline assignment: CDR1 MNHEY and CDR2 SMNVEV (reference sequence). This CDR3 has 15 amino acids. Between the trimmed V and J ends, which lost 6 bases and 6 bases, there was a span of 17 bases. CDR3 residues: CASSKGGIYAGELFF. CDR3 sequence (DNA): TGTGCCAGCAGCAAGGGGGGGATATACGCCGGGGAGCTGTTTTTT.

This clonotype was seen a few times. The chain couples TRBV18 to TRBJ2-7; perhaps TRBD1 as D (8 bases). This CDR3 spans 15 amino acids. V lost 4 bases, J lost 6 bases, and 19 bases lay in between. CDR1 and CDR2 from the germline V gene are KGHSH and LQKENI. The chain's CDR3 is CASSLQDRGGFEQYF. The CDR3 DNA reads TGTGCCAGCTCACTACAAGACAGGGGAGGGTTCGAGCAGTACTTC.

There are a few counts of this clonotype. The V call is TRBV6-5, the J call TRBJ2-1; possible D gene TRBD2, 5 bases. Germline V gene lookup returns CDR1 MNHEY and CDR2 SVGAGI. V was shortened by 2 bases and J by 0 bases, with 14 bases between the two germline ends. This CDR3 comprises 17 residues. CDR3 in amino acids: CASSYRGKDHSYNEQFF. In nucleotides, the CDR3 is TGTGCCAGCAGTTACCGGGGAAAGGACCACTCCTACAATGAGCAGTTCTTC.

The chain combines TRBV28 with TRBJ2-2, with D perhaps being TRBD1 or TRBD2 (5 bases each). Trimming took off 6 bases at V and 4 bases at J, with 18 bases between the two ends. The CDR3 loop spans 16 amino acids. Germline V gene sequence: CDR1 MDHEN, CDR2 SYDVKM. CDR3 DNA: TGTGCCAGCAGACCTCACCTGGGGGTGGGCACCGGGGAGCTGTTTTTT. This sequence encodes CASRPHLGVGTGELFF.

The chain couples TRBV7-6 to TRBJ1-6; tentatively, D is TRBD1 (5 bases). The CDR3 has 15 amino acids. Per the germline V gene, CDR1 is SGHVS and CDR2 is FNYEAQ. Trimming took 4 bases from V and 12 from J, leaving 19 bases between them. This chain's CDR3 is CASSYGTPKGGPLHF. CDR3 bases: TGTGCCAGCAGCTACGGGACGCCAAAGGGAGGACCCCTCCACTTT.

V gene TRBV7-8 combines with J gene TRBJ2-3; 8 bases are shared with TRBD1. The CDR3 runs 16 residues. Germline assignment: CDR1 SGHVS and CDR2 FQNEAQ. The V and J ends lost 4 bases and 3 bases, in that order; junction bases with no gene match: 9. CDR3 DNA sequence: TGTGCCAGCAGCTCCTCCTGGGGACAGGTGACAGATACGCAGTATTTT. Its translation: CASSSSWGQVTDTQYF.

The gene calls are TRBV25-1 and TRBJ1-2; D call uncertain. V lost 1 base to trimming and J lost 4 bases, with 10 bases between them. The CDR3 extends over 14 amino acids. Germline CDR1 and CDR2: MGHDK and SYGVNS. CDR3 DNA sequence: TGTGCCAGCAGTGAATTCGGCAGAAGCTATGGCTACACCTTC. It encodes CASSEFGRSYGYTF.

This rearrangement joins TRBV3-1 to TRBJ1-3; D ambiguous. The germline gives CDR1 LGHDT, CDR2 YNNKEL (reference sequence). Trimming removed 4 bases from V and 0 bases from J, with 16 bases in between. The CDR3 totals 17 residues. The CDR3 sequence is CASSPSQRGFSGNTIYF. In nucleotides, the CDR3 is TGTGCCAGCAGCCCTAGTCAGCGGGGATTCTCTGGAAACACCATATATTTT.

In this sample, this clonotype turned up a few times. CDR3 in DNA: TGTGCCAGCAGCGTAGTTAACCCTTCACCCCTCCACTTT. Its translation is CASSVVNPSPLHF. The chain employs TRBV9 and TRBJ1-6; D unclear. Trimming pared 0 bases from V and 9 bases from J, leaving 7 bases between. The CDR3 spans 13 residues. From germline, CDR1 is SGDLS and CDR2 YYNGEE.

J is TRBJ2-7 and V is TRBV11-3; D may be TRBD1 (5 bases). Germline CDR1 and CDR2: SGHNT and YENEEA. The V gene lost 4 bases and the J gene lost 6 bases, with 13 bases spanning the gap. The CDR3 has 13 residues. The CDR3 DNA sequence: TGTGCCAGCAGCTCATCCGAAGGGGTCGAGCAGTACTTC. Residues: CASSSSEGVEQYF.

A few counts support this clonotype. V and J are TRBV6-2 or TRBV6-3 and TRBJ2-3, with no clear D. Germline loops: CDR1 MNHEY, CDR2 SVGEGT. Trimming pared 0 bases from V and 6 bases from J, leaving 4 bases between. The CDR3 has 12 residues. The CDR3 bases are TGTGCCAGCAGTTACTCGATGGATACGCAGTATTTT. It encodes CASSYSMDTQYF.

This clonotype was counted a few times. V gene TRBV7-3 combines with J gene TRBJ2-2; 8 bases map to TRBD2. With 1 base clipped from V and 0 bases from J, the junction kept 7 bases outside the gene matches. Germline loops: CDR1 SGHTA, CDR2 FQGTGA. The CDR3 consists of 18 residues. In nucleotides, the CDR3 is TGTGCCAGCAGCTTAAACGGTGTGACTAGCGCGAACACCGGGGAGCTGTTTTTT. It is translated as CASSLNGVTSANTGELFF.